The rows below give T cell receptor beta chains drawn from one sample of a study of T cell responses to AZD1222 COVID-19 vaccine. The repertoire was sequenced with immunoSEQ multiplex PCR; TCRdb's copy has only in-frame clones and lacks some. The sample contains about 120,000 clones, 70% to 85% of which appear only once. Sample: peripheral blood, taken on day 0 of AZD1222 vaccination. The receptor set was obtained from an adult in good health. The CDR3 runs from the conserved cysteine through the conserved F or W.

j_call v_call cdr3_aa
TRBJ2-7 TRBV18 CASSPGGEREQYF
TRBJ1-1 TRBV9 CASSADRFNTEAFF
TRBJ2-2 TRBV6-4 CASSDQPGHTGELFF
TRBJ2-6 TRBV7-2 CASISLGGANVLTF
TRBJ1-5 TRBV25-1 CASSDGGGLSQPQHF
TRBJ1-3 TRBV18 CASSPRGTSGNTIYF
TRBJ1-2 TRBV7-8 CASSREVDYGYTF
TRBJ1-2 TRBV5-1 CASSPTLGQGNYGYTF
TRBJ1-6 TRBV6-5 CASSQVSDSPLHF
TRBJ2-1 TRBV5-8 CASIRGEVLYNEQFF